Below, 5 T cell receptor beta chains from the same sample are listed, as sequenced in a study of blood T cell repertoires in COVID-19. TCRdb keeps only in-frame clones here, not all; method: immunoSEQ multiplex PCR. The data hold about 270,000 clones, with 75% to 90% observed a single time. The sample taken for sequencing was PBMCs or T cells enriched from blood (not recorded which). These receptors were collected from a woman aged 30 to 39 with acute COVID-19.

The V call is TRBV6-1, the J call TRBJ2-7; a weak D match, TRBD1 (6 bases). The CDR3 is 14 residues long. Trimming took 1 base from V and 2 from J, leaving 9 bases between them. Germline CDR1 is MNHNS and CDR2 is SASEGT. The CDR3 sequence is CASSEVNRAYEQYF. The CDR3 nucleotides are TGTGCCAGCAGTGAAGTGAACAGGGCCTACGAGCAGTACTTC.

The CDR3 protein is CASSQAGYEQYF. CDR3 coding DNA: TGTGCCAGCAGCCAGGCGGGCTACGAGCAGTACTTC. The V gene is TRBV3-1 (or the pseudogene TRBV3-2), the J gene TRBJ2-7; tentative D call: TRBD2 (5 bases). V was pared by 3 bases and J by 3 bases, with 6 bases between. Germline V lookup: CDR1 LGHDT, CDR2 YNNKEL (reference sequence). This CDR3 has 12 residues.

This clone has a single count. This rearrangement joins TRBV15 to TRBJ2-5; TRBD2 aligns across 8 bases. CDR1 and CDR2 (germline): LNHNV, YYDKDF (reference sequence). This CDR3 has 17 residues. Trimming cost V 8 bases and J 5 bases; bases outside gene matches: 19. For the CDR3, the DNA is TGTGCCACCGCGGGGGAAGGAGCGGGAGTTGATTTTGAGACCCAGTACTTC. Translating it yields CATAGEGAGVDFETQYF.

This chain uses TRBV27 with TRBJ1-1; no clear D. V lost 2 bases and J 1 base, leaving 5 bases between the germline ends. Per the germline V gene, CDR1 is MNHEY and CDR2 is SMNVEV (reference sequence). CDR3 length: 13 amino acids. CDR3 in amino acids: CASSLAGNTEAFF. CDR3 nucleotide sequence: TGTGCCAGCAGTTTAGCGGGGAACACTGAAGCTTTCTTT.

V and J are TRBV28 and TRBJ1-3; 8 bases are shared with TRBD1. This CDR3 region has 16 residues. Per the germline V gene, CDR1 is MDHEN and CDR2 is SYDVKM. V trimming: 5 bases; J trimming: 0 bases; junction bases outside the gene matches: 6. As DNA, the CDR3 is TGTGCCAGCAGTCTAGGACAGGGTAGCTCTGGAAACACCATATATTTT. Translating it yields CASSLGQGSSGNTIYF. Based on the CDR3 plus reference TRBV28 and TRBJ1-3, the full variable domain is DVKVTQSSRYLVKRTGEKVFLECVQDMDHENMFWYRQDPGLGLRLIYFSYDVKMKEKGDIPEGYSVSREKKERFSLILESASTNQTSMYLCASSLGQGSSGNTIYFGEGSWLTVV.